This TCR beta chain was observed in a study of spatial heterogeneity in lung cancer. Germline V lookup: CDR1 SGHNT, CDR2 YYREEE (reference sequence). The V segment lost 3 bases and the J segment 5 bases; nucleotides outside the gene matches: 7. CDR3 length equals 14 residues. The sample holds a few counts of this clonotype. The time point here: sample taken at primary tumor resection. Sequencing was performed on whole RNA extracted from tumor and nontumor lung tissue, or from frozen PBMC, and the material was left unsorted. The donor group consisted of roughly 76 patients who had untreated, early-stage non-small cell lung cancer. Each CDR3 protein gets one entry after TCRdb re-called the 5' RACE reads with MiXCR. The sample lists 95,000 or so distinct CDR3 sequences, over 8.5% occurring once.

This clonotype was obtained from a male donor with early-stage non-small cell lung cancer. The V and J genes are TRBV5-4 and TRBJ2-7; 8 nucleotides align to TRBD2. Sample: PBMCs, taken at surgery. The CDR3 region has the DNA TGTGCCAGCAGCTCCCGGACTAGCTCTCACGAGCAGTACTTC. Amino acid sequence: CASSSRTSSHEQYF.